This T cell receptor beta chain was retrieved from a study of T cells in Graves' hyperthyroidism and ophthalmopathy (dated by TCRdb to between 2018 and 2020). About the investigation overall: TCR V-J signatures able to tell the groups apart were searched for in a discovery cohort of around 95 patients, of whom more than 40 had Graves' ophthalmopathy and roughly 59 had stable Graves' hyperthyroidism. The paper describes TCR Vbeta CDR3 sequencing of about 140 peripheral blood samples, made up of some 42 ophthalmopathy patients, approximately 76 hyperthyroidism patients and 17 progressor patients. For training and testing, the roughly 100 patients in the discovery cohort were randomly divided in a 7:3 ratio. Thyroid tissue and blood T-cell repertoires from six or seven Graves' hyperthyroidism patients were also compared in the study. Prospective prediction of ophthalmopathy was tested in an independent validation cohort of approximately 19 hyperthyroidism patients and roughly 16 patients who later progressed to ophthalmopathy. Once sampling was done, hyperthyroidism patients were given methimazole at a starting dose of 30 mg daily, whereas ophthalmopathy patients were given high-dose intravenous methylprednisolone.

Summary of the overall study and its limitations: Ophthalmopathy was separated from stable hyperthyroidism by a 13 V-J signature model, with over 85% sensitivity and about 84% specificity obtained in cross-validation and 80%/75% obtained in testing. Most expanded thyroid clonotypes (frequency above 0.001) were also detected in blood, a finding suggesting that blood repertoires may reflect thyroid immune responses. In validation, the model predicted progression to ophthalmopathy a median of about 6.8 months before onset, with about 70% sensitivity and about 75% specificity. No statistical method was used to set the sample size in advance, and investigators knew the group allocation.

Stable Graves' hyperthyroidism was defined as no progression to ophthalmopathy during 18 months of follow-up. The hyperthyroidism patients were between 18 and 65 years old and newly diagnosed, with a disease duration of less than 2 months. Patients with uncontrolled infections, other autoimmune diseases, pregnancy or lactation were excluded. Diagnoses relied on clinical symptoms, serum thyroxine and TRAb, thyroid ultrasound and orbital computed tomography. Trizol reagent was used to extract total RNA, and RNA quality was then checked on an Agilent 2100 Bioanalyzer. The TCR beta CDR3 regions were amplified from RNA transcripts. A first-round RT-PCR of the TCR CDR3 used the HTBI primer set with the Qiagen OneStep RT-PCR kit. Libraries were constructed in a second round of multiplex PCR, after which size selection and purification were carried out. Libraries were sequenced paired-end with 100 bp reads on an Illumina HiSeq2000. For the original study's pipeline: Raw data were processed with SOAPnuke, discarding reads with adapters, uncalled bases, mean Phred below 15, or no exact constant-primer or identifier match. COPE v1.2.5 was used to merge the high-quality paired reads, and each unique nucleotide sequence was defined as a clonotype. MiTCR v1.1 was used to align clonotypes to the IMGT TRBV, TRBD and TRBJ reference segments. The analysis included only V-J combinations with a frequency above 0.0001, which together covered roughly 99% of the repertoires. The TCS score was defined as F50 (clonal expansion) divided by E x V (chaos), with BLOSUM62-based TCRdist calculated between CDR3 peptides within each V-J. Welch's t-statistics and random forest reduced 500 to 650 V-J features to roughly 13, which were used in a naive Bayes classifier (R e1071). The similarity between thyroid and blood repertoires was quantified using the Morisita-Horn index. TCRdb redid the processing of the public reads, applying fastp at Q25 and MiXCR, and retained in-frame beta chains. Every entry covers one CDR3 protein and lists the most common genes and DNA from its rows. TCRdb's processing, not the authors', yielded these V and J calls. The sample yields almost 600,000 distinct CDR3 sequences; roughly 46% were counted once. The ten most abundant clones make up about 8.3% of the sample.

This clonotype came up many times. Its antigen remains undetermined. The sample holds no much larger clone one base away, and base qualities are not on file. The sequencing sample was made of peripheral blood or thyroid tissue (not recorded which). This TCR was sampled from a woman aged 18-29 years with Graves' hyperthyroidism.

The DNA is TGTGCCAGCTCACCACCGACCTCTGGGGCCAACGTCCTGACTTTC. Its protein reads: CASSPPTSGANVLTF. This sequence uses TRBV18 and TRBJ2-6; the D gene lacks a confident call. CDR1 KGHSH and CDR2 LQKENI were looked up in the germline V gene. The cysteine opens and the phenylalanine closes a CDR3 of 15 amino acids. This entry keeps only the CDR3 DNA: 45 bases, framed from base 1. V drops 0 bases and J drops 0 bases, leaving 3 bases in between.